One and the same sample provided the 7 T cell receptor beta chains below, sequenced in a study of OX40 agonist ivuxolimab in advanced cancers. TCRdb keeps only in-frame clones here, not all; method: immunoSEQ multiplex PCR. The sample holds around 80,000 clones, about 90% seen once. Sequencing was performed on CD4+ or CD8+ T cells sorted from blood, taken in a trial of the OX40 agonist ivuxolimab. These receptors were collected from an adult with an advanced solid tumor such as melanoma, head and neck, liver or kidney cancer.

The V and J genes are TRBV7-9 and TRBJ2-7, with D possibly being TRBD1 or TRBD2 (6 bases each). Trimming removed 5 bases at V and 1 base at J, with 12 bases between. CDR1 is SEHNR, CDR2 FQNEAQ, per germline (reference sequence). The CDR3 totals 14 residues. CDR3 sequence reads: CASSLGGLSYEQYF. Written as DNA, the CDR3 is TGTGCCAGCAGCCTGGGGGGCCTTTCCTACGAGCAGTACTTC.

This clone showed up just once. The rearrangement links TRBV11-3 to TRBJ2-7; D is ambiguous. The CDR3 sequence is 16 residues long. V was trimmed by 0 bases and J by 1 base, leaving 13 bases between them. The germline V gene encodes CDR1 SGHNT and CDR2 YENEEA. As DNA, the CDR3 is TGTGCCAGCAGCTTAGATTGGCCTAGGGATTCCTACGAGCAGTACTTC. Translated, it gives CASSLDWPRDSYEQYF.

The CDR3 bases are TGTGCCAGCAGCGTATCAAACAAGGGGCAGGGGTCCGCTGGAAACACCATATATTTT. Its translation is CASSVSNKGQGSAGNTIYF. The chain recombines TRBV9 with TRBJ1-3; possibly TRBD1 for D (6 bases). Per the germline V gene, CDR1 is SGDLS and CDR2 is YYNGEE. V lost 1 base and J 2 bases, leaving 22 bases between the germline ends. This CDR3 is built from 19 residues.

This chain links TRBV29-1 with TRBJ2-3; perhaps TRBD2 as D (7 bases). The germline V gene has CDR1 SQVTM and CDR2 ANQGSEA. Trimming stripped 4 bases from V and 3 bases from J, with 11 bases between. CDR3 length: 13 amino acids. The CDR3: CSVVGGATDTQYF. The CDR3, as DNA: TGCAGCGTTGTTGGGGGGGCAACAGATACGCAGTATTTT.

In nucleotides, the CDR3 is TGTGCCAGCAGCGGGTCGCGGGGCCACTATGGCTACACCTTC. Its translation is CASSGSRGHYGYTF. V is TRBV9 and J is TRBJ1-2; perhaps TRBD1 as D (5 bases). The CDR3 runs 14 residues. In germline, CDR1 is SGDLS, CDR2 YYNGEE. The V end lost 3 bases, the J end lost 3 bases, and 12 bases lay between the germline ends.

V gene TRBV10-3 combines with J gene TRBJ1-5; TRBD1 agrees at 10 bases. The CDR3 contains 16 residues. Germline V lookup: CDR1 ENHRY, CDR2 SYGVKD. V lost 4 bases and J lost 5; bases outside the gene matches: 8. The chain's CDR3 is CAISVGTGEGDQPQHF. The CDR3, as DNA: TGTGCCATCAGTGTGGGGACAGGGGAAGGGGATCAGCCCCAGCATTTT.

The genes are TRBV7-8 and TRBJ2-7; 9 bases are a match to TRBD1. Germline lookup yields CDR1 SGHVS and CDR2 FQNEAQ. CDR3 size: 20 residues. V was clipped by 1 base and J by 3 bases; unmatched bases: 19. CDR3 sequence: CASSLVIWGQGPSLVYEQYF. CDR3 bases: TGTGCCAGCAGCTTAGTGATCTGGGGACAGGGACCGAGTTTGGTCTACGAGCAGTACTTC. Filled out from reference TRBV7-8 and TRBJ2-7, the complete variable domain reads GAGVSQSPRYKVAKRGQDVALRCDPISGHVSLFWYQQALGQGPEFLTYFQNEAQLDKSGLPSDRFFAERPEGSVSTLKIQRTQQEDSAVYLCASSLVIWGQGPSLVYEQYFGPGTRLTVT.